This TCR beta chain appears in the sequencing data of a study of blood T cell repertoires in COVID-19. Study-level background: In each case, the material was cDNA or gDNA derived from T cells, B-cell-depleted T cells, or PBMCs.

In the authors' workflow: Nucleated cell number was recorded as an estimate derived from reference gene primer amplification. Method: immunoSEQ multiplex PCR; TCRdb's copy keeps in-frame clones and lacks some. The D gene and trimming were derived from the DNA, and the V and J assignments and clone size from that table. The sample has about 170,000 clones; roughly nine tenths are singletons. Seattle patients were enrolled during active infection and followed longitudinally. The clonotype comes from a woman aged 55-70 years with COVID-19, enrolled during active disease. Material for sequencing was peripheral blood.

The CDR3 DNA reads TGCGCCAGCAGCCAAAGACTAGCGGTCAATGAGCAGTTCTTC. Its protein is CASSQRLAVNEQFF. The rearrangement uses TRBV4-3 and TRBJ2-1, with 9 bases aligning to TRBD2. The germline gives CDR1 LGHNA, CDR2 YSLEER. This CDR3 has 14 amino acids. The V gene end was trimmed by 2 bases and the J gene end by 6 bases; junction bases not matched to a gene: 2.